This T cell receptor beta chain stems from a study of human T cells and chemical hapten exposure. TCRdb reanalysed the RACE reads using MiXCR and keeps one entry per CDR3 protein. The data contain about 77,000 distinct CDR3 sequences, around 9.3% of them seen just once; the ten biggest clones take up 1.7%. The time point: healthy volunteer bleed at 6 weeks. Total RNA extraction was carried out from unfractionated whole blood. This clonotype occurred many times. What was sequenced was whole blood. The sequence derives from a female donor in good health. Some clones in this sample may be carry-over from other donors' samples.

CDR3 sequence reads: CSARVEGLDHGYTF. The CDR3 DNA reads as TGCAGTGCTAGAGTTGAAGGGTTGGACCATGGCTACACCTTC. The chain carries TRBV20-1 and TRBJ1-2; D call uncertain. Germline V gene sequence: CDR1 DFQATT, CDR2 SNEGSKA (reference sequence). The CDR3 is made up of 14 amino acids. The V end was cut by 1 base, the J end by 6 bases, with 15 bases between.